Listed below are T cell receptor beta chains from one sample, sequenced in a study of cytomegalovirus exposure and HLA in healthy donors. Clones were sequenced by immunoSEQ multiplex PCR, and TCRdb holds only the in-frame ones, with some missing. The sample lists roughly 100,000 clones, 65% to 85% occurring once. Sequencing used PBMCs. These TCRs come from a male donor in good health and CMV-seropositive. Each CDR3 is given with its conserved first and last residue. A D gene is named only where the DNA matches it firmly. Size is omitted from some rows. Given values are once, few, many or a class for expanded clones.

v_gene	j_gene	d_gene	abundance	CDR3aa	CDR3nt
TRBV30	TRBJ2-7	TRBD2	.	CAWSGSRESSYEQYF	TGTGCCTGGAGTGGGTCGCGGGAGTCCTCCTACGAGCAGTACTTC
TRBV18	TRBJ2-5	.	.	CASSTIRETQYF	TGTGCCAGCTCAACCATTCGGGAGACCCAGTACTTC
TRBV7-2	TRBJ2-1	.	.	CASSLIAGSYNEQFF	TGTGCCAGCAGCTTAATTGCGGGCTCCTACAATGAGCAGTTCTTC
TRBV28	TRBJ2-2	.	.	CASSLGQPHTGELFF	TGTGCCAGCAGTTTAGGACAGCCCCACACCGGGGAGCTGTTTTTT
TRBV15	TRBJ2-3	.	.	CATSIGGRRPDTQYF	TGTGCCACCAGCATCGGGGGGCGCCGCCCGGATACGCAGTATTTT
TRBV5-5	TRBJ1-5	.	once	CASSPGQQGGYQPQHF	TGTGCCAGCAGCCCGGGCCAGCAGGGAGGGTATCAGCCCCAGCATTTT
TRBV7-2	TRBJ2-7	TRBD2	once	CASSSPGLAGGLYEQYF	TGTGCCAGCAGCTCTCCGGGACTAGCGGGGGGGCTCTACGAGCAGTACTTC
TRBV7-3	TRBJ1-1	.	.	CASSLNSAGKVRAFF	TGTGCCAGCAGCTTAAATTCCGCAGGGAAAGTCAGAGCTTTCTTT
TRBV28	TRBJ2-1	TRBD2	.	CASKPGVAGPGNYNEQFF	TGTGCCAGCAAGCCTGGGGTAGCGGGGCCCGGAAATTACAATGAGCAGTTCTTC
TRBV29-1	TRBJ2-1	.	.	CSVEDRTGTWNEQFF	TGCAGCGTTGAAGATCGCACAGGGACGTGGAATGAGCAGTTCTTC
TRBV15	TRBJ1-2	TRBD1	.	CATSRRTGPIRSDYGYTF	TGTGCCACCAGCAGACGGACAGGGCCTATTCGTTCCGACTATGGCTACACCTTC
TRBV7-3	TRBJ1-1	TRBD1	.	CASSLRQGNTEAFF	TGTGCCAGCAGCTTAAGACAGGGGAACACTGAAGCTTTCTTT
TRBV10-3	TRBJ1-1	.	once	CAISDKGRTEAFF	TGTGCCATCAGTGACAAAGGGAGGACTGAAGCTTTCTTT
TRBV19	TRBJ2-1	TRBD2	.	CASAIAGWYEQFF	TGTGCCAGTGCTATAGCGGGGTGGTATGAGCAGTTCTTC
TRBV5-1	TRBJ2-1	TRBD2	.	CASSLSGGAGEQFF	TGCGCCAGCAGCTTATCCGGGGGGGCGGGGGAGCAGTTCTTC
TRBV9	TRBJ1-2	TRBD1	once	CASSPGPDRAGYGYTF	TGTGCCAGCAGCCCGGGCCCCGACAGGGCAGGGTATGGCTACACCTTC
TRBV9	TRBJ2-3	.	.	CASSAGSYSTDTQYF	TGTGCCAGCAGCGCCGGTTCGTATAGCACAGATACGCAGTATTTT
TRBV2	TRBJ2-7	.	.	CATAPRQSYEQYF	TGTGCCACCGCTCCTCGACAAAGCTACGAGCAGTACTTC
TRBV14	TRBJ1-4	.	.	CASSQVHGTVNEKLFF	TGTGCCAGCAGCCAAGTACATGGGACTGTGAATGAAAAACTGTTTTTT
TRBV30	TRBJ1-5	TRBD1	once	CAWSGTGQGVYSNQPQHF	TGTGCCTGGAGTGGGACCGGACAGGGAGTATATAGCAATCAGCCCCAGCATTTT
TRBV19	TRBJ1-5	.	.	CASSIVQVQPQHF	TGTGCCAGTAGTATAGTACAGGTTCAGCCCCAGCATTTT
TRBV19	TRBJ2-5	TRBD2	.	CASSMSGEETQYF	TGTGCCAGTAGTATGAGCGGGGAAGAGACCCAGTACTTC
TRBV30	TRBJ2-2	.	once	CAWIGNAGELFF	TGTGCCTGGATCGGGAACGCCGGGGAGCTGTTTTTT
TRBV5-1	TRBJ1-5	.	.	CASSLEGHKGQPQHF	TGCGCCAGCAGCTTGGAGGGACACAAGGGTCAGCCCCAGCATTTT
TRBV15	TRBJ2-7	TRBD1	.	CATSGGQGRAYEQYF	TGTGCCACCAGCGGGGGACAGGGAAGGGCCTACGAGCAGTACTTC
TRBV14	TRBJ2-5	TRBD2	.	CASSRRWLAGGAETQYF	TGTGCCAGCAGCCGGCGGTGGCTAGCGGGAGGCGCAGAGACCCAGTACTTC
TRBV19	TRBJ2-1	.	.	CASSIYPDRRYNEQFF	TGTGCCAGTAGTATCTATCCGGACAGAAGATACAATGAGCAGTTCTTC
TRBV19	TRBJ1-1	TRBD1	.	CASSMGQGTEAFF	TGTGCCAGTAGTATGGGACAGGGCACTGAAGCTTTCTTT
TRBV7-9	TRBJ1-5	TRBD1	.	CASSSDRGSYQPQHF	TGTGCCAGCAGCTCGGACAGGGGGAGTTATCAGCCCCAGCATTTT
TRBV28	TRBJ2-2	TRBD1	.	CASSFPGGTGELFF	TGTGCCAGCAGTTTCCCAGGGGGAACCGGGGAGCTGTTTTTT
TRBV7-9	TRBJ1-1	.	.	CASSFSPQSQAFF	TGTGCCAGCAGCTTCTCACCCCAAAGTCAGGCTTTCTTT
TRBV27	TRBJ2-3	TRBD2	.	CASCGTTSGGAIDTQYF	TGTGCCAGCTGTGGAACTACTAGCGGGGGGGCCATAGATACGCAGTATTTT
TRBV18	TRBJ1-4	TRBD1	.	CASSLQGAGEKLFF	TGTGCCAGCTCACTCCAGGGGGCCGGTGAAAAACTGTTTTTT
TRBV25-1	TRBJ2-5	.	.	CASIKRDWGVETQYF	TGTGCCAGCATAAAGCGTGATTGGGGGGTAGAGACCCAGTACTTC
TRBV30	TRBJ1-1	.	.	CAWSVPRALTEAFF	TGTGCCTGGAGTGTACCCAGGGCCCTGACTGAAGCTTTCTTT
TRBV27	TRBJ1-1	.	.	CASSSHRTANTEAFF	TGTGCCAGCAGTTCTCACAGGACCGCAAACACTGAAGCTTTCTTT
TRBV5-1	TRBJ2-3	.	few	CASSLVPADPSTDTQYF	TGCGCCAGCAGCTTGGTCCCAGCGGACCCTAGCACAGATACGCAGTATTTT
TRBV10-1	TRBJ1-5	.	.	CASGTGCHQPQHF	TGCGCCAGCGGCACAGGGTGTCATCAGCCCCAGCATTTT
TRBV29-1	TRBJ2-5	.	.	CSVPIGETQYF	TGCAGCGTCCCGATCGGAGAGACCCAGTACTTC
TRBV7-2	TRBJ2-1	TRBD1	few	CASSHWDRGNEQFF	TGTGCCAGCAGCCACTGGGACAGGGGGAATGAGCAGTTCTTC
TRBV7-6	TRBJ2-3	TRBD2	few	CASSSVAGGITDTQYF	TGTGCCAGCAGCTCGGTAGCGGGGGGTATCACAGATACGCAGTATTTT
TRBV7-7	TRBJ1-1	.	once	CASSSGRNTEAFF	TGTGCCAGCAGCTCTGGGAGGAACACTGAAGCTTTCTTT
TRBV14	TRBJ2-7	TRBD1	few	CASSQAGQGGIRHYPHF	TGTGCCAGCAGCCAAGCGGGACAGGGGGGAATAAGGCATTATCCCCACTTC
TRBV7-2	TRBJ1-3	TRBD1	.	CASSLDRGPGNTIYF	TGTGCCAGCAGCTTGGACAGGGGGCCTGGAAACACCATATATTTT
TRBV5-6	TRBJ2-5	.	.	CASSLGRYQETQYF	TGTGCCAGCAGCTTGGGCAGGTACCAAGAGACCCAGTACTTC